The rows below give T cell receptor beta chains drawn from one sample of a study of blood T cells in healthy people across ages. Each CDR3 protein is one row after TCRdb ran MiXCR on the 5' RACE reads. Of around 990,000 distinct CDR3 sequences listed, 20% to 25% are singletons. The sample also formed part of further work on T cells of mothers and their children.

Material: blood. Source of these receptors: a girl aged 2-10 years in good health. CDR3s include the opening cysteine and the closing phenylalanine or tryptophan. Fields, in order: V gene, J gene, CDR3 protein.

TRBV20-1,TRBJ2-1,CSARDLSGGNNEQFF
TRBV7-9,TRBJ1-2,CASSSRVGEPNYGYTF
TRBV7-3,TRBJ2-5,CASSPTPLATQETQYF
TRBV13,TRBJ2-1,CASSSPSDNSYNEQFF
TRBV6-2/TRBV6-3,TRBJ2-2,CASSSGSDTGELFF
TRBV29-1,TRBJ2-3,CSVEEGILKADTQYF
TRBV20-1,TRBJ2-5,CSASWDRESQETQYF
TRBV4-3,TRBJ2-1,CASSQAAGSWDEQFF
TRBV12-3/TRBV12-4,TRBJ2-2,CASSRGFSPGELFF
TRBV19,TRBJ2-7,CASSGGGSEQYF
TRBV28,TRBJ1-2,CASRDSYGYTF
TRBV29-1,TRBJ2-3,CSAHPGDTQYF
TRBV2,TRBJ2-7,CASRSGTSYEQYF
TRBV7-2,TRBJ2-1,CASSLGGLAGVKFF
TRBV7-2,TRBJ1-1,CASSLAGGRAFF
TRBV7-9,TRBJ2-3,CASNLAGGAPDTQYF
TRBV15,TRBJ2-5,CATNYQGPGQLQETQYF
TRBV3-1,TRBJ2-6,CASSQASAGANVLTF